A selection of T cell receptor beta chains follows, all from one sample in a study of blood T cell repertoires in COVID-19. Profiled with immunoSEQ multiplex PCR; TCRdb holds only in-frame clones, not every one. The sample carries 200,000 to 300,000 clones, roughly 80% recorded once. Material for sequencing was peripheral blood. These receptors came from a woman between 18 and 29 years old with acute or convalescent COVID-19. Each CDR3 is given with its conserved first and last residue. A D gene is named only where the DNA matches it firmly. Clone size is given for some rows only: seen once, a few or many times, or a class if the clone is expanded.

TRBV7-6	TRBD1	TRBJ1-4	-	TGTGCCAGCAGCCCTATCCTTGGTGGGACAGGGAAGGAAAAACTGTTTTTT	CASSPILGGTGKEKLFF
TRBV28	-	TRBJ2-7	few	TGTGCCAGCAGTCGGGTTGTCGGCTACGAGCAGTACTTC	CASSRVVGYEQYF
TRBV6-6	TRBD2	TRBJ2-5	-	TGTGCCAGCAGTCCCGGAATTGCATCTAGCGGGAGGACCCCCCCCCAGTACTTC	CASSPGIASSGRTPPQYF
TRBV9	TRBD2	TRBJ2-1	-	TGTGCCAGCAGCCCAAGTACTAGCGGGGGGACCTACAATGAGCAGTTCTTC	CASSPSTSGGTYNEQFF
TRBV11-2	TRBD1	TRBJ1-1	-	TGTGCCAGCAGTCGTGGACAGGGGGCAGTATGGATCACTGAAGCTTTCTTT	CASSRGQGAVWITEAFF
TRBV23-1	-	TRBJ1-2	-	TGCGCCAGCGGAAGAGCCAGGAAATTCGACTATGGCTACACCTTC	CASGRARKFDYGYTF
TRBV19	-	TRBJ1-6	-	TGTGCCAGTAAGAGTCAGGGTTGGAATTCACCCCTCCACTTT	CASKSQGWNSPLHF
TRBV3-1/TRBV3-2	TRBD2	TRBJ2-7	-	TGTGCCAGCAGCCGCTCGATGACTAGCGGGAACTACGAGCAGTACTTC	CASSRSMTSGNYEQYF
TRBV2	TRBD2	TRBJ2-5	-	TGTGCCAGCAGCGGGGTGGCGGGGGTCCAAGAGACCCAGTACTTC	CASSGVAGVQETQYF
TRBV11-2	TRBD1	TRBJ1-1	-	TGTGCCAGCAGCTTTGGGAAGACAGGGGTGGTCACTGAAGCTTTCTTT	CASSFGKTGVVTEAFF
TRBV4-2	-	TRBJ2-7	-	TGTGCCAGCAGCCAAGAAGGCGGCGAGCAGTACTTC	CASSQEGGEQYF
TRBV28	-	TRBJ2-7	-	TGTGCCAGCAGTTTATTACCCGTCGTCGTTCCGGGAAGCTACGAGCAGTACTTC	CASSLLPVVVPGSYEQYF
TRBV3-1/TRBV3-2	-	TRBJ2-1	-	TGTGCCAGCAGTCATAGGGGGTCCAATGAGCAGTTCTTC	CASSHRGSNEQFF
TRBV12-3/TRBV12-4	TRBD1	TRBJ1-3	-	TGTGCCAGCAGCCGACAGGGTGGAAACACCATATATTTT	CASSRQGGNTIYF
TRBV6-5	TRBD1	TRBJ1-5	-	TGTGCCAGCAGTCGAGGACAGGGGAGCAATCAGCCCCAGCATTTT	CASSRGQGSNQPQHF
TRBV9	TRBD1	TRBJ2-2	-	TGTGCCAGCAGCGCAACCGGGACAGGGTACACCGGGGAGCTGTTTTTT	CASSATGTGYTGELFF
TRBV13	-	TRBJ2-7	-	TGTGCCAGCAGCTTCCAGGCTTACGAGCAGTACTTC	CASSFQAYEQYF
TRBV19	TRBD1	TRBJ2-5	few	TGTGCCAGTAGTAGGACAGGGGCCGAAGAGACCCAGTACTTC	CASSRTGAEETQYF
TRBV18	TRBD1	TRBJ1-1	-	TGTGCCAGCTCACCCCCGGGACAGCAGAACACTGAAGCTTTCTTT	CASSPPGQQNTEAFF
TRBV6-1	TRBD1	TRBJ1-5	-	TGTGCCAGCAGTGAATGGCCGACAGGGGGGAGCAATCAGCCCCAGCATTTT	CASSEWPTGGSNQPQHF
TRBV15	-	TRBJ2-5	once	TGTGCCACCAGCAGCGGAGAGGGAGCAGACCAAGAGACCCAGTACTTC	CATSSGEGADQETQYF
TRBV6-1	-	TRBJ2-2	-	TGTGCCAGCAGTGAGCGGGCCGGGGAGCTGTTTTTT	CASSERAGELFF
TRBV5-6	-	TRBJ2-7	few	TGTGCCAGCAGCCCGGGTGTAGGCGAGCAGTACTTC	CASSPGVGEQYF
TRBV5-1	-	TRBJ1-1	-	TGCGCCACAAGGGAGGGGAGGCGGGTTGACACTGAAGCTTTCTTT	CATREGRRVDTEAFF
TRBV28	TRBD2	TRBJ2-7	-	TGTGCCAGCAGTTTAGGGGCTAGCGGGATCCTCTACGAGCAGTACTTC	CASSLGASGILYEQYF
TRBV7-9	-	TRBJ1-1	-	TGTGCCAGCAGCTTAGGACCCGGGGTCCCGAACACTGAAGCTTTCTTT	CASSLGPGVPNTEAFF
TRBV24-1	-	TRBJ2-1	once	TGTGCCACCAGTGATAACACTAGCCCATTCTCTACCTCCTACAATGAGCAGTTCTTC	CATSDNTSPFSTSYNEQFF
TRBV12-3/TRBV12-4	TRBD1	TRBJ2-1	once	TGTGCCAGCAGCCCCGGACAGGGAGGTGAGCAGTTCTTC	CASSPGQGGEQFF
TRBV5-1	TRBD1	TRBJ1-1	-	TGCGCCAGCACCTCCGGGGGGACAGGGAGGGCAGACACTGAAGCTTTCTTT	CASTSGGTGRADTEAFF
TRBV5-8	TRBD1	TRBJ2-5	-	TGTGCCAGCAGCGAGGGACAGCCACTATCGGAGACCCAGTACTTC	CASSEGQPLSETQYF
TRBV20-1	TRBD1	TRBJ1-2	-	TGCAGTGGCACAGAGGGGGCTGCCTACACCTTC	CSGTEGAAYTF
TRBV5-1	-	TRBJ2-3	-	TGCGCCAGCAGCTGGACGGAGGGTAGCACAGATACGCAGTATTTT	CASSWTEGSTDTQYF
TRBV4-3	-	TRBJ1-1	-	TGCGCCAGCAGCCGCTCAATACAGGGCCTATCTGGTACTGAAGCTTTCTTT	CASSRSIQGLSGTEAFF
TRBV7-8	-	TRBJ1-1	many	TGTGCCAGCAGCTTAGATCCCGATCTACGAGGGACTGAAGCTTTCTTT	CASSLDPDLRGTEAFF
TRBV10-1	-	TRBJ2-1	-	TGCGCCAGCAGTGGTACCGGAAGGGGCAATGAGCAGTTCTTC	CASSGTGRGNEQFF
TRBV27	-	TRBJ1-2	-	TGTGCCAGCAGCTACTTTGGAGGAGGAGGTGTGAAGGGCTACACCTTC	CASSYFGGGGVKGYTF
TRBV3-1/TRBV3-2	TRBD2	TRBJ2-7	-	TGTGCCAGCAGCCAAGATACGGGACTAGCGGGAGTTGAGCAGTACTTC	CASSQDTGLAGVEQYF
TRBV11-2	TRBD1	TRBJ1-4	-	TGTGCCAGCAGCTTAGAAGCCGGGACAGGGGCTGAAAAACTGTTTTTT	CASSLEAGTGAEKLFF
TRBV27	TRBD2	TRBJ2-7	-	TGTGCCAGCAGTCCCAGGACTAGCGGGAGGTTCTACGAGCAGTACTTC	CASSPRTSGRFYEQYF
TRBV15	-	TRBJ2-7	once	TGTGCCACCAGCAGAGATCTAACAGGGACGGGCGAGCAGTACTTC	CATSRDLTGTGEQYF
TRBV4-1	TRBD2	TRBJ2-1	-	TGCGCCAGCAGCCACGGACTAGCGGGACTCACTGAGCAGTTCTTC	CASSHGLAGLTEQFF
TRBV24-1	-	TRBJ2-5	once	TGTGCCACCAGTGAGGGGGCTGGGAAAGAGACCCAGTACTTC	CATSEGAGKETQYF
TRBV19	-	TRBJ2-3	-	TGTGCCAGTAGTACCACTAGCACAGATACGCAGTATTTT	CASSTTSTDTQYF
TRBV3-1/TRBV3-2	-	TRBJ2-3	-	TGTGCCAGCAGCCCGGGAGGGGGCATTGCAGATACGCAGTATTTT	CASSPGGGIADTQYF
TRBV24-1	-	TRBJ2-1	-	TGTGCCACTGGGCCCGGACAGTACAATGAGCAGTTCTTC	CATGPGQYNEQFF
TRBV19	TRBD1	TRBJ1-4	-	TGTGCCAGTAGTACTCGACTTGGCCGGGACAGGGATAATGAAAAACTGTTTTTT	CASSTRLGRDRDNEKLFF
TRBV13	TRBD1	TRBJ1-3	once	TGTGCCAGCGTACAGGGGGCTGGAAACACCATATATTTT	CASVQGAGNTIYF
TRBV5-6	-	TRBJ2-7	-	TGTGCCAGCAGCCTCGCATCAGGGGGGAACGAGCAGTACTTC	CASSLASGGNEQYF
TRBV27	-	TRBJ1-5	-	TGTGCCAGCAGTTGGTCTGGGAGGTTTCAGCCCCAGCATTTT	CASSWSGRFQPQHF
TRBV7-8	-	TRBJ2-1	-	TGTGCCAGCTATGTGTCGGGGAACTCCAATGAGCAGTTCTTC	CASYVSGNSNEQFF
TRBV19	-	TRBJ2-1	-	TGTGCCAGTAGCCCCCGGGCTGGACAGATCTCCTACAATGAGCAGTTCTTC	CASSPRAGQISYNEQFF
TRBV19	TRBD1	TRBJ1-6	-	TGTGCCAGTAGTATCGCCGGGACAGGCTCACCCCTCCACTTT	CASSIAGTGSPLHF
TRBV1	-	TRBJ1-1	once	TGCACCAGAGACTACCCAAAGGGTTGCGGGGACAGGAACACTGAAGCTTTCTTT	CTRDYPKGCGDRNTEAFF
TRBV27	TRBD2	TRBJ2-5	-	TGTGCCACCGGGACTAGCGGGAGTTCTTACCAAGAGACCCAGTACTTC	CATGTSGSSYQETQYF
TRBV27	-	TRBJ1-2	-	TGTGCCAGCAGTCCCTTCAGTCCTAACTATGGCTACACCTTC	CASSPFSPNYGYTF
TRBV7-9	-	TRBJ1-1	-	TGTGCCAGCAGCTTGCCACCCTCCAGGGAGGGGGAGAACACTGAAGCTTTCTTT	CASSLPPSREGENTEAFF
TRBV30	TRBD1	TRBJ2-3	-	TGTGCCTGGAGTACAGGGGGGTCGGCAGATACGCAGTATTTT	CAWSTGGSADTQYF
TRBV10-3	-	TRBJ2-7	-	TGTGCCATCAGTGAGTCGAGGGCCCTAGGAGGGGAGCAGTACTTC	CAISESRALGGEQYF
TRBV4-2	-	TRBJ1-3	-	TGTGCCAGCAGCCAAGAGGCAGGGGTAAACACCATATATTTT	CASSQEAGVNTIYF